The T cell receptor beta chain described here comes from a study of blood T cell repertoires in COVID-19. V was shortened by 0 bases and J by 2 bases, with 11 bases between the two germline ends. CDR1 is SGHRS and CDR2 is YFSETQ in the germline V gene. This CDR3 is built from 15 residues. This clone was observed once. Authors' analysis steps: Estimation of nucleated cell counts relied on the amplification of reference gene primers. TCRdb's copy holds only in-frame clones and misses some; the assay was immunoSEQ multiplex PCR. That table is the source of V, J and clone size, and D and trimming were worked out from the DNA. This repertoire shows approximately 260,000 clones, approximately 87% found once; its top ten account for approximately 9%.

The gene calls are TRBV5-1 and TRBJ2-5, with D possibly being TRBD1 (6 bases). Sequenced: peripheral blood. The receptor was isolated from a human donor in a cohort sampled during active COVID-19. CDR3 nucleotides: TGCGCCAGCAGCTTGGTAGGACAGATTCAAGAGACCCAGTACTTC. Translation gives CASSLVGQIQETQYF.